The 3 T cell receptor beta chains reported below all come from one sample, sequenced in a study of persistence of HIV-infected CD4 T cells (TCRdb year 2020). These TCRs' antigens remain unknown. The treatment or condition label, read with the paper, signifies: suppressive antiretroviral therapy. A pool of overlapping 15-mer peptides from HIV-1 Gag, at about 0.92 ug per peptide per mL, was used to stimulate the cells. Nonresponding CD40L-negative CD69-negative CD45RO-high memory CD4+ T cells were sorted as memory populations depleted of antigen-responding cells. The immunoSEQ hsTCRB assay version 4, run in survey mode, was used to sequence TCRbeta repertoires from genomic DNA. TCRdb retrieved this table from immuneACCESS and kept in-frame rearrangements only. Not all clones are present; in checked studies, unresolved V genes account for under half, and no reason is known for the remainder. The sample table shows 36,000 or so clones, and about 81% are seen once. 0.9% to 1% of the sample lies in the top ten.

Material: cultured CD4+ T cells from PBMCs, obtained from a patient who received antiretroviral therapy. Explained via the paper, the cell subset or site label denotes: CD40L-CD69- CD45RO-high memory CD4 T cells not responding to Gag peptides. All receptors come from an adult with HIV. The donor label of this sample is uncertain.

The rearrangement joins TRBV29-1 to TRBJ2-7; the D is unclear. Germline-derived CDR1 and CDR2 are SQVTM and ANQGSEA. Trimming removed 4 bases from V and 5 bases from J, with 9 bases in between. The CDR3 consists of 11 residues. The chain's CDR3 is CSVAQPDEQYF. In nucleotides, the CDR3 is TGCAGCGTTGCCCAACCGGACGAGCAGTACTTC.

This rearrangement joins TRBV11-1 to TRBJ2-1; D may match TRBD1 or TRBD2 (6 bases each). This CDR3 spans 15 amino acids. Trimming took off 6 bases at V and 2 bases at J, with 14 bases between the two ends. Germline V gene data show CDR1 as SGHAT and CDR2 as FQDESV (reference sequence). The CDR3: CASRSRRGAYNEQFF. CDR3 nucleotides: TGTGCCAGCAGGTCGAGGAGGGGGGCCTACAATGAGCAGTTCTTC.

This clone was seen only a few times. The chain uses TRBV27 and TRBJ2-7; 12 positions agree with TRBD2. This CDR3 has 17 residues. The germline CDR1 and CDR2 sequences are MNHEY and SMNVEV (reference sequence). Trimming removed 4 bases from V and 0 bases from J; junction bases left unmatched: 7. CDR3 bases: TGTGCCAGCAGTTCTCTAGCGGGGGGGCGAAGCTCCTACGAGCAGTACTTC. Translation: CASSSLAGGRSSYEQYF.